This T cell receptor beta chain was identified in a study of OX40 agonist ivuxolimab in advanced cancers. Regarding the study in general: Ivuxolimab was a fully human IgG2 agonistic monoclonal antibody targeting the costimulatory receptor OX40 (CD134). Intravenous ivuxolimab was administered to patients every 2 weeks at six dose levels: 0.01, 0.1, 0.3, 1.5, 3 and 10 mg/kg. Of the approximately 50 dose-escalation patients, hepatocellular carcinoma was present in about 20, melanoma in around 15, renal cell carcinoma in 9 and head and neck cancer in 9. The dose-escalation cohort was around 84% male with a mean age of approximately 60 years, ranging from 23 to 79. Prior anti-PD-1, anti-PD-L1 or anti-CTLA-4 therapy was permitted, and checkpoint inhibitors had been received by around 40% of dose-escalation patients. Three dose-escalation patients achieved partial responses, one with hepatocellular carcinoma and two with cutaneous melanoma. Peripheral TCRbeta sequencing was intended to test whether TCR sequence diversity was altered and clonal T-cell expansion was caused by ivuxolimab. The paper describes the monotherapy dose-escalation part (N ≈ 52 patients) of the phase I trial of ivuxolimab.

Comments on this clone: Its recognized antigen is unknown. Base-call qualities are not available, and no considerably larger clone is one nucleotide away.

Study-level results and caveats: Low levels of normalized T-cell clonal expansion were also seen in some patients who did not respond. The antigen specificity of the clonally expanded peripheral T cells was not determined. Clonal expansion of both CD4+ and CD8+ blood T cells was observed from baseline to week 6 at doses 0.1 to 3.0 mg/kg. On average, CD8+ T cells showed more expanded clones than CD4+ T cells after ivuxolimab. Partial responders in the 0.1-3.0 mg/kg groups had among the lowest normalized peripheral clonal expansion, especially among CD8+ T cells.

The trial excluded patients who had a history of autoimmune disease or who were on systemic immunosuppression. Peripheral blood for TCR sequencing was collected from all dose cohorts at baseline, on cycle 4 day 1, and on cycle 7 day 1. Samples were obtained from an open-label, multicenter, first-in-human phase I dose-escalation trial of ivuxolimab. Adults with locally advanced or metastatic melanoma, renal cell carcinoma, hepatocellular carcinoma or head and neck squamous cell carcinoma were enrolled in the trial. Before TCR sequencing, CD4+ T cells and CD8+ T cells were sorted from peripheral blood as separate populations. For sequencing of the TCRbeta CDR3 region, genomic DNA was extracted from the sorted cells. The immunoSEQ Assay was used to sequence the TCRbeta CDR3 regions. TCRdb obtained this table from immuneACCESS and retained in-frame rearrangements with V and J assigned. These tables miss some clones; where compared with another copy, unresolved V genes account for less than half of the shortfall, and the remainder is unexplained. The sample table shows roughly 88,000 clones, and around 87% are seen once. More than 4% of the sample rests with the top ten.

From the cysteine through the phenylalanine, the CDR3 covers 15 amino acids. Just the 45-base CDR3 DNA is kept, in frame starting at base 1. The germline V and J ends show losses of 2 bases and 7 bases respectively, and no gene match explains 5 bases of the junction. CDR1 and CDR2 (MNHNS, SASEGT) derive from the germline V gene. This receptor was obtained from an adult with an advanced solid tumor such as melanoma, head and neck, liver or kidney cancer. The sample consisted of CD4+ or CD8+ T cells sorted from blood, taken in a trial of the OX40 agonist ivuxolimab. This sequence uses TRBV6-1 and TRBJ2-1; 10 bases in the junction line up with TRBD1. The base sequence is TGTGCCAGCAGTGAATGGGGACAGGGGAGAAATGAGCAGTTCTTC. Its protein reads: CASSEWGQGRNEQFF.